Sequencing of this TCR beta chain was carried out in a study of technical replicates of blood from a handful of donors (dated by TCRdb to between 2016 and 2019). A remark on this clone: No antigen is known for it. No qualities accompany the bases; no much larger clone lies one base away.

Libraries were prepared through the immunoSEQ multiplex PCR assay. Sourced from immuneACCESS, this table was stored by TCRdb with only in-frame sequences that have V and J called. A share of the clones is absent; for the studies checked, an unresolved V gene accounts for under half, and the remainder has no known explanation. In all, the sample holds about 84,000 clones, and around 92% of those were seen once. The biggest ten clones account for around 0.3% of the sample. The germline V gene (reference sequence) supplies CDR1 MNHEY and CDR2 SMNVEV. Here V drops 5 bases and J drops 3 bases, and the junction holds 12 bases not matched to any gene. The CDR3 starts with the cysteine, ends with the phenylalanine, and has 18 residues. Only CDR3 DNA is held: 54 bases, read in frame from base 1.

The sample consisted of T cells isolated from PBMCs. In this chain, TRBV27 is recombined with TRBJ2-6, and TRBD1 matches 8 of the central bases. This TCR was recovered from a human donor in good health. The nucleotide sequence is given as TGTGCCAGCAGTCCTATAGGGGACAGGTCGTTTGGGGCCAACGTCCTGACTTTC. Its protein product is CASSPIGDRSFGANVLTF. Outside the CDR3, residues come from the reference TRBV27 and TRBJ2-6 proteins, so the full variable domain is: EAQVTQNPRYLITVTGKKLTVTCSQNMNHEYMSWYRQDPGLGLRQIYYSMNVEVTDKGDVPEGYKVSRKEKRNFPLILESPSPNQTSLYFCASSPIGDRSFGANVLTFGAGSRLTVL.